This TCR beta chain was sequenced for a study of prognosis after radiotherapy for stage I lung cancer. The authors drew approximately 6.6 milliliters of peripheral blood at each of two time points. This clonotype was seen repeatedly, ten times or more. V was pared by 7 bases and J by 2 bases, with 6 bases of the junction left unmatched. Germline loops: CDR1 SNHLY, CDR2 FYNNEI. CDR3 length equals 14 residues. Two rounds of multiplex PCR amplified TCR beta CDR3 from genomic DNA. The use of primers specific to each TRBV and TRBJ gene characterized first-round PCR. TCRdb re-derived calls from the multiplex PCR reads in MiXCR, one entry per CDR3 protein. The data contain roughly 26,000 distinct CDR3 sequences, 25% to 30% of them singletons.

This material consisted of PBMCs, taken before or after stereotactic body radiation therapy (not recorded which). This clonotype was obtained from a donor aged 50 or older with non-small cell lung cancer. The V call is TRBV2, the J call TRBJ1-1; 8 bases fit TRBD1. The CDR3 bases are TGTGCCAGCACACCGGGACAGGTCAACACTGAAGCTTTCTTT. This sequence encodes CASTPGQVNTEAFF. The variable domain in full, completed from reference TRBV2 and TRBJ1-1, reads EPEVTQTPSHQVTQMGQEVILRCVPISNHLYFYWYRQILGQKVEFLVSFYNNEISEKSEIFDDQFSVERPDGSNFTLKIRSTKLEDSAMYFCASTPGQVNTEAFFGQGTRLTVV.